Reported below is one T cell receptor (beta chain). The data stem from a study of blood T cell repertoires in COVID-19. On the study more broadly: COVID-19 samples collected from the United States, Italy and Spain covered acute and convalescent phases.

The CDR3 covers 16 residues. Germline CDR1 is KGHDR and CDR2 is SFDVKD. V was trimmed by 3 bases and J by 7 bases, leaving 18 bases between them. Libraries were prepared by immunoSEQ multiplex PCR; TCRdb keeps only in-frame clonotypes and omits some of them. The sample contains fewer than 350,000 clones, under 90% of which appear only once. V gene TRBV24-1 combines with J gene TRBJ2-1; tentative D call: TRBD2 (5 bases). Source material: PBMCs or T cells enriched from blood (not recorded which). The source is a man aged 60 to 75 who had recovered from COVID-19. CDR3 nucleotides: TGTGCCACCAGTGATCCGCGGAGGCTAGACGGGAATGAGCAGTTCTTC. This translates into CATSDPRRLDGNEQFF.